This TCR beta chain was observed in a study of siplizumab effects on memory and regulatory T cells. Study conclusions and caveats: In unstimulated cells, naive T cells appeared more diverse than memory T cells and seemed major alloresponse contributors. An assignable phenotype, naive or memory, was missing from roughly 77-94% of proliferating CD4+ or CD8+ clones.

A single count supports this clone. Antigen unknown. The CDR3 spans 15 residues. Germline V gene sequence: CDR1 MRHNA, CDR2 SNTAGT. The ends were cut back, 0 bases at V and 0 bases at J, with 7 bases in the middle. In each sample, approximately 100,000 TCR templates were assayed. The method was immunoSEQ multiplex PCR; TCRdb's version includes in-frame clones alone and lacks a portion of them. The data contain about 87,000 clones, 70% to 90% of them singletons. V gene TRBV6-4 combines with J gene TRBJ2-3; the D is unclear. This receptor was obtained from a human donor in good health. The sample was CD4+ T cells sorted from blood. The CDR3 bases are TGTGCCAGCAGTGACTCTGGCGGCAGCACAGATACGCAGTATTTT. Its translation is CASSDSGGSTDTQYF.